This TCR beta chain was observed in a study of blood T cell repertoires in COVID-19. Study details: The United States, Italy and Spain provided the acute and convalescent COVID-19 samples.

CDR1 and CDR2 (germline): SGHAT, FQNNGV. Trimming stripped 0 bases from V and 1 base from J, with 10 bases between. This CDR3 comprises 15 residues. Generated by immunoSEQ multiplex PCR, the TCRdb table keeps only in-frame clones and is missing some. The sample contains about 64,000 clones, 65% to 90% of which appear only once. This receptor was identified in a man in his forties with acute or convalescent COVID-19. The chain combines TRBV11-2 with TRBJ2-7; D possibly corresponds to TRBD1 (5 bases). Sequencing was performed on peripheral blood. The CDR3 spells CASSLDTAGSYEQYF. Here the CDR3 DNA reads TGTGCCAGCAGCTTAGATACCGCAGGGTCCTACGAGCAGTACTTC.